These 9 T cell receptor beta chains were sequenced from one sample in a study of response to subunit inactivated influenza vaccine. TCRdb reanalysed the RT-PCR reads using MiXCR and keeps one entry per CDR3 protein. The sample shows about 570,000 distinct CDR3 sequences, roughly 10% of them seen only once. These records were also assigned to another study, of T cells expressing NK-cell markers. Per that study: 5'RACE template switching with UMIs produced the TCR beta cDNA.

The sample in question was PBMCs from blood, obtained on the day of vaccination. Receptor source: a man in his fifties who received an inactivated influenza vaccine.

This clonotype has more than one count but fewer than ten. The V call is TRBV5-1, the J call TRBJ2-1; 12 positions match TRBD2. Germline values: CDR1 SGHRS, CDR2 YFSETQ. Trimming at V came to 0 bases and at J to 6 bases, leaving 4 bases not matched to a gene. The CDR3 runs to 16 residues. This CDR3 reads CASSLETSGRGNEQFF. The CDR3 nucleotides are TGCGCCAGCAGCTTGGAGACTAGCGGGAGAGGCAATGAGCAGTTCTTC.

This clonotype was detected only a few times. The V gene is TRBV19, the J gene TRBJ1-2; D possibly corresponds to TRBD1 (5 bases). Germline CDR1 and CDR2: LNHDA and SQIVND (reference sequence). The CDR3 covers 13 residues. V lost 7 bases, J lost 1 base, and 10 bases lay in between. The DNA for the CDR3 is TGTGCCAGTACAAGGGGCGTTAACTATGGCTACACCTTC. Translating gives CASTRGVNYGYTF.

The CDR3 DNA follows: TGTGCCAGCAGTTTTAAAGGGACTAGCGGCTCCTACGAGCAGTACTTC. Amino acid sequence: CASSFKGTSGSYEQYF. The rearrangement uses TRBV12-3 or TRBV12-4 and TRBJ2-7; 11 positions match TRBD2. Trimming cost V 3 bases and J 0 bases; bases outside gene matches: 4. The CDR3 has 16 residues.

This clonotype was seen a few times. This chain links TRBV10-3 with TRBJ1-2; possibly TRBD1 for D (6 bases). Germline V lookup: CDR1 ENHRY, CDR2 SYGVKD. The CDR3 runs 16 residues. Trimming pared 2 bases from V and 3 bases from J, leaving 16 bases between. The CDR3 loop reads CAISEGVTGADYGYTF. DNA of the CDR3: TGTGCCATCAGTGAGGGGGTAACGGGGGCTGACTATGGCTACACCTTC.

In the case of this clonotype: Its ends do not fully match the called genes, so a read error is possible. The chain carries TRBV20-1 and TRBJ2-1, with a possible D match to TRBD2 (5 bases). The CDR3 runs to 16 residues. The germline V gene encodes CDR1 DFQATT and CDR2 SNEGSKA (reference sequence). The CDR3 DNA is TGCTGTGCTAGAGAGCCCCGGGGTGGGCCCTACAATGAGCAGTTCTTC. Encoded protein: CCAREPRGGPYNEQFF.

This clonotype was seen only a few times. V gene TRBV2 combines with J gene TRBJ2-3; 7 bases are a match to TRBD2. Germline lookup yields CDR1 SNHLY and CDR2 FYNNEI. V dropped 0 bases and J dropped 4; count of bases not matched to a gene: 10. The CDR3 is made up of 17 amino acids. The CDR3 loop reads CASSEAPQRGGSDTQYF. CDR3 DNA sequence: TGTGCCAGCAGTGAAGCCCCTCAGCGGGGCGGATCAGATACGCAGTATTTT. The full variable domain, rest sourced from reference TRBV2 and TRBJ2-3, is EPEVTQTPSHQVTQMGQEVILRCVPISNHLYFYWYRQILGQKVEFLVSFYNNEISEKSEIFDDQFSVERPDGSNFTLKIRSTKLEDSAMYFCASSEAPQRGGSDTQYFGPGTRLTVL.

This clonotype was detected a few times. The J gene is TRBJ1-2, the V gene TRBV20-1, with TRBD1 as a possible D gene (6 bases). This CDR3 is built from 12 residues. Trimming took 0 bases from V and 7 from J, leaving 9 bases between them. Germline lookup yields CDR1 DFQATT and CDR2 SNEGSKA (reference sequence). The CDR3 coding sequence is TGCAGTGCTAGAGATGTGACAGGTGGCTACACCTTC. Translation: CSARDVTGGYTF.

This clonotype was counted at least ten times. The genes are TRBV27 and TRBJ2-7; TRBD2 agrees at 10 bases. There are 14 residues in the CDR3. The V gene end was trimmed by 2 bases and the J gene end by 2 bases; junction bases not matched to a gene: 0. The germline V gene encodes CDR1 MNHEY and CDR2 SMNVEV (reference sequence). The CDR3 DNA reads TGTGCCAGCAGTTTACTAGCGGGAGCCTACGAGCAGTACTTC. Its protein product is CASSLLAGAYEQYF.

The gene calls are TRBV7-9 and TRBJ1-2; tentative D call: TRBD1 (5 bases). This CDR3 has 13 amino acids. V shed 3 bases and J shed 6 bases, with 11 bases lying between them. CDR1 is SEHNR, CDR2 FQNEAQ, per germline (reference sequence). CDR3 sequence (DNA): TGTGCCAGCAGCTTCGAACGGGGGGATGGCTACACCTTC. It codes for CASSFERGDGYTF.